Below, 3 T cell receptor beta chains from the same sample are listed, as sequenced in a study of blood T cell repertoires in COVID-19. Sequenced by immunoSEQ multiplex PCR; TCRdb stores in-frame clones only, minus some. The sample yields around 380,000 clones, around 87% seen once. Material for sequencing was PBMCs or T cells enriched from blood (not recorded which). These receptor sequences come from a man aged 25 to 40 who had recovered from COVID-19.

This clone was seen only once. The chain has TRBV10-3 and TRBJ1-2; D is undetermined. The germline CDR1 and CDR2 sequences are ENHRY and SYGVKD. Trimming cost V 2 bases and J 4 bases, with 8 bases left between them. This CDR3 region has 13 residues. CDR3 sequence (DNA): TGTGCCATCAGTGAGGAGGATTTCTATGGCTACACCTTC. Translating gives CAISEEDFYGYTF.

Details on this clone: Different DNA sequences within this sample yield the same CDR3. The chain couples TRBV6-5 to TRBJ1-1; D unresolved. V was trimmed by 7 bases and J by 2 bases, leaving 5 bases between them. The length of the CDR3 is 11 residues. The V gene's germline CDR1 is MNHEY and CDR2 SVGAGI. As DNA, the CDR3 is TGTGCCAGCACCGTAAACACTGAAGCTTTCTTT. It translates to CASTVNTEAFF.

V is TRBV12-3 or TRBV12-4 and J is TRBJ1-5; D remains unclear. The V end lost 7 bases, the J end lost 4 bases, and 11 bases lay between the germline ends. CDR3 length: 13 amino acids. CDR3: CASTNSGNQPQHF. The CDR3 DNA is TGTGCCAGCACCAACTCGGGGAATCAGCCCCAGCATTTT.